Below are 14 T cell receptor beta chains sequenced from a single sample in a study of cytomegalovirus exposure and HLA in healthy donors. The data were produced by immunoSEQ multiplex PCR, yet TCRdb's version contains in-frame clones alone and is incomplete. The sample records around 220,000 clones, roughly 88% being singletons. The sample was PBMCs. The receptors derive from a woman in her twenties or thirties in good health and CMV-seropositive.

The chain uses TRBV4-3 and TRBJ2-5; D is unresolved. This CDR3 has 14 residues. Germline V gene data show CDR1 as LGHNA and CDR2 as YSLEER. The V end lost 3 bases, the J end lost 1 base, and 9 bases lay between the germline ends. CDR3 amino acids: CASSHTPLQETQYF. In DNA form, the CDR3 reads TGCGCCAGCAGCCATACACCGCTCCAAGAGACCCAGTACTTC.

The CDR3 sequence is CASSVIRGEANVLTF. Written as DNA, the CDR3 is TGTGCCAGCAGTGTAATACGAGGGGAGGCCAACGTCCTGACTTTC. The chain joins TRBV6-1 to TRBJ2-6, with D possibly called TRBD1 or TRBD2 (5 bases each). Germline V gene sequence: CDR1 MNHNS, CDR2 SASEGT. Trimming left V 4 bases short and J 6 bases short, with 13 bases between. The CDR3 sequence is 15 residues long.

This clone was detected a few times. The DNA for the CDR3 is TGTGCCAGCAGCCGACCGGGACTAGCGGTCTACGAGCAGTACTTC. This encodes CASSRPGLAVYEQYF. The V gene is TRBV7-2, the J gene TRBJ2-7; 11 bases line up with TRBD2. Per the germline V gene, CDR1 is SGHTA and CDR2 is FQGNSA. CDR3 length: 15 residues. The ends lost 5 bases at V and 3 bases at J; junction bases unmatched: 6. Drawing the rest from reference TRBV7-2 and TRBJ2-7, the complete variable domain is GAGVSQSPSNKVTEKGKDVELRCDPISGHTALYWYRQSLGQGLEFLIYFQGNSAPDKSGLPSDRFSAERTGGSVSTLTIQRTQQEDSAVYLCASSRPGLAVYEQYFGPGTRLTVT.

This chain connects TRBV7-9 to TRBJ2-5; D perhaps matches TRBD1 (6 bases). There are 13 residues in the CDR3. Trimming stripped 2 bases from V and 5 bases from J, with 9 bases between. The germline V gene has CDR1 SEHNR and CDR2 FQNEAQ (reference sequence). The CDR3 is CASSLFRGETQYF. The CDR3, as DNA: TGTGCCAGCAGCTTATTCAGGGGCGAGACCCAGTACTTC.

The chain carries TRBV18 and TRBJ1-5; unclear D gene. CDR1 KGHSH and CDR2 LQKENI come from the germline V gene. Deletions cut 4 bases from V and 0 bases from J, with 10 bases between. The CDR3 spans 15 residues. CDR3 in amino acids: CASSQLGFSNQPQHF. The CDR3 region has the DNA TGTGCCAGCTCACAATTAGGGTTTAGCAATCAGCCCCAGCATTTT.

The chain is built from TRBV28 and TRBJ1-5; 8 bases match TRBD1. The CDR3 consists of 16 residues. J was trimmed by 4 bases and V by 4 bases; bases with no gene match: 9. Germline CDR1 MDHEN, CDR2 SYDVKM. CDR3 in amino acids: CASSSTGDQANQPQHF. The CDR3 DNA is TGTGCCAGCAGTTCGACAGGGGACCAGGCAAATCAGCCCCAGCATTTT.

The chain combines TRBV9 with TRBJ1-4; D not certain. This CDR3 is 14 amino acids long. Trimming removed 0 bases from V and 4 bases from J, with 7 bases in between. The germline V gene has CDR1 SGDLS and CDR2 YYNGEE. The CDR3 reads CASSVGGNNEKLFF. CDR3 DNA: TGTGCCAGCAGCGTAGGCGGAAATAATGAAAAACTGTTTTTT.

The CDR3 region is CAWSPGWATDTQYF. The CDR3 DNA reads as TGTGCCTGGAGCCCGGGGTGGGCAACAGATACGCAGTATTTT. The chain couples TRBV30 to TRBJ2-3; D is perhaps TRBD2 (5 bases). V shed 3 bases and J shed 3 bases, with 13 bases lying between them. This CDR3 comprises 14 residues. Germline values: CDR1 GTSNPN, CDR2 SVGIG (reference sequence).

The V call is TRBV7-9, the J call TRBJ2-1; unclear D gene. CDR1 and CDR2 from the germline V gene are SEHNR and FQNEAQ (reference sequence). Trimming took off 2 bases at V and 8 bases at J, with 16 bases between the two ends. This CDR3 spans 15 amino acids. CDR3 loop: CASSLISVSIDEQFF. The DNA of the CDR3 is TGTGCCAGCAGCTTAATCAGCGTGTCTATCGATGAGCAGTTCTTC.

The J gene is TRBJ1-5, the V gene TRBV4-2, with 7 nucleotides matching TRBD1. Germline V gene lookup returns CDR1 LGHNA and CDR2 YNFKEQ. With 1 base clipped from V and 3 bases from J, the junction kept 15 bases outside the gene matches. The CDR3 runs 19 residues. DNA for the CDR3: TGTGCCAGCAGCCAAGTGGGGGTACTAGGTGGACAGGTCAATCAGCCCCAGCATTTT. This translates into CASSQVGVLGGQVNQPQHF.

The rearrangement joins TRBV5-1 to TRBJ2-2; D possibly matches TRBD1 or TRBD2 (5 bases each). Germline CDR1 is SGHRS and CDR2 is YFSETQ. With 3 bases removed from V and 4 bases from J, the gap between germline ends came to 7 bases. The CDR3 consists of 13 residues. In nucleotides, the CDR3 is TGCGCCAGCAGCTGGGGGAGCACCGGGGAGCTGTTTTTT. Encoded protein: CASSWGSTGELFF.

The chain joins TRBV4-1 to TRBJ1-1; 7 positions agree with TRBD1. Germline loops: CDR1 MGHRA, CDR2 YSYEKL. J lost 3 bases, V lost 5 bases, and 6 bases had no gene match. The CDR3 is made up of 14 amino acids. The CDR3 spells CASSSGGLDTEAFF. The CDR3 nucleotides read TGCGCCAGCAGCTCAGGGGGGTTGGACACTGAAGCTTTCTTT.

This clone was observed once. V and J are TRBV30 and TRBJ1-2; possibly TRBD1 for D (6 bases). Germline CDR1 reads GTSNPN; CDR2 reads SVGIG (reference sequence). The CDR3 consists of 12 residues. V was clipped by 6 bases and J by 4 bases, with 12 bases between them. The DNA of the CDR3 is TGTGCCTGTCTCCAGGGGCTCTATGGCTACACCTTC. It yields the protein CACLQGLYGYTF.

The V call is TRBV5-1, the J call TRBJ1-2, with D possibly TRBD1 on 6 matching bases. The CDR3 loop spans 13 amino acids. CDR1 and CDR2 from the germline V gene are SGHRS and YFSETQ. The V end lost 4 bases, the J end lost 4 bases, and 11 bases lay between the germline ends. In nucleotides, the CDR3 is TGCGCCAGCAGCGCAGGGGACTTCTATGGCTACACCTTC. Amino acid sequence: CASSAGDFYGYTF.